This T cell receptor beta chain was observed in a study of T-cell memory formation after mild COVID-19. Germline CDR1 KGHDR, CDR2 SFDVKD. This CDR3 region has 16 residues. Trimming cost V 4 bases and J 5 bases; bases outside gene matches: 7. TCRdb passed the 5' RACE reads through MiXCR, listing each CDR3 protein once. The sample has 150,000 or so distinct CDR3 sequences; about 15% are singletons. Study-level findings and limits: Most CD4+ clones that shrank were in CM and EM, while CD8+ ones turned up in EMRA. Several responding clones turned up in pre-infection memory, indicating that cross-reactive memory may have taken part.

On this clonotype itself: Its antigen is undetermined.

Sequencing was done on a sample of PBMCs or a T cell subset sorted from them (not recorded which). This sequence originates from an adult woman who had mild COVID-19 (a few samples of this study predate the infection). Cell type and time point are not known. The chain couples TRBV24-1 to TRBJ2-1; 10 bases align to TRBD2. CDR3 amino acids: CATSERTSGPNNEQFF. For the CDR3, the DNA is TGTGCCACCAGTGAGCGGACTAGCGGACCGAACAATGAGCAGTTCTTC.